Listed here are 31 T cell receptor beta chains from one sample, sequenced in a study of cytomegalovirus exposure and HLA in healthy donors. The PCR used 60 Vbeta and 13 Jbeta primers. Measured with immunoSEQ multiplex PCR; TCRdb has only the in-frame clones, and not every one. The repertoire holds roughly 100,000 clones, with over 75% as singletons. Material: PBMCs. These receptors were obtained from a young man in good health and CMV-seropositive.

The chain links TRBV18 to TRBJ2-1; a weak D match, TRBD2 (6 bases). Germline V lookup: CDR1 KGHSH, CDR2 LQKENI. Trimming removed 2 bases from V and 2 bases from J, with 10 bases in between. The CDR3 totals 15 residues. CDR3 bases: TGTGCCAGCTCACCAGCGGGGAGGACCTACAATGAGCAGTTCTTC. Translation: CASSPAGRTYNEQFF.

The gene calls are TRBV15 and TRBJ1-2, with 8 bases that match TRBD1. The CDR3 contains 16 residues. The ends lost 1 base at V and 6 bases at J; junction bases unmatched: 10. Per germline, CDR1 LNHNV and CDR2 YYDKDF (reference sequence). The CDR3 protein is CATSRGGGQAVNGYTF. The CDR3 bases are TGTGCCACCAGCAGAGGAGGGGGACAGGCGGTGAATGGCTACACCTTC.

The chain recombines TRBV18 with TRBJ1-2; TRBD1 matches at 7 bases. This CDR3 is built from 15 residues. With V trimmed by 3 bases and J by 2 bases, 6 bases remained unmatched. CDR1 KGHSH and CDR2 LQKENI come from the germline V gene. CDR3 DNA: TGTGCCAGCTCACCCCCACAGGGGCCCAACTATGGCTACACCTTC. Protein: CASSPPQGPNYGYTF.

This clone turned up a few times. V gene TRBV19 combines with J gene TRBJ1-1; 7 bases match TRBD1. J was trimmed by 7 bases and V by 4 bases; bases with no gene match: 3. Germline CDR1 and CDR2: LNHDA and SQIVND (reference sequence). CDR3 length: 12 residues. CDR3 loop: CASSSYRGEAFF. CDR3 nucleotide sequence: TGTGCCAGTAGTAGCTACAGGGGTGAAGCTTTCTTT.

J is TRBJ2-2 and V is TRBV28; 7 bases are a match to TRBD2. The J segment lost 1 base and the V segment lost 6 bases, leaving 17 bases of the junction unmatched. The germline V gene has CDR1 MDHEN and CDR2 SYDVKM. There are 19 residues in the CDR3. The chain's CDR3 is CASSLHTFVGLGNTGELFF. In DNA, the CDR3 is TGTGCCAGCAGCCTGCACACCTTTGTCGGACTAGGGAACACCGGGGAGCTGTTTTTT.

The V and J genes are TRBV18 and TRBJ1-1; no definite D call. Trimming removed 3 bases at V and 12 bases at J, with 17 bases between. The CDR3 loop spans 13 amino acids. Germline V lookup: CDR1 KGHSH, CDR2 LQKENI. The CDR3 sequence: CASSPREVQVTFF. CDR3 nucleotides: TGTGCCAGCTCACCCCGGGAGGTTCAGGTCACTTTCTTT.

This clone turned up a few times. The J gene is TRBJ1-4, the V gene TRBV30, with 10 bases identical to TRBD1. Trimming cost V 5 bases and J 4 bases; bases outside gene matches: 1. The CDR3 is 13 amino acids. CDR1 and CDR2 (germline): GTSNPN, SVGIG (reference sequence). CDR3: CAWGTGVNEKLFF. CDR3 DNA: TGTGCCTGGGGGACAGGGGTTAATGAAAAACTGTTTTTT. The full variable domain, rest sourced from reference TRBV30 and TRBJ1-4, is SQTIHQWPATLVQPVGSPLSLECTVEGTSNPNLYWYRQAAGRGLQLLFYSVGIGQISSEVPQNLSASRPQDRQFILSSKKLLLSDSGFYLCAWGTGVNEKLFFGSGTQLSVL.

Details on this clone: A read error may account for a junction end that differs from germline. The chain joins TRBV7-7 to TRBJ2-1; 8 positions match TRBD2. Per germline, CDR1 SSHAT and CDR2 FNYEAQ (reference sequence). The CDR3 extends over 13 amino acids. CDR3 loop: CASSLLADNEQFF. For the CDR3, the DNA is TGTGCTAGCAGCTTACTAGCGGACAATGAGCAGTTCTTC.

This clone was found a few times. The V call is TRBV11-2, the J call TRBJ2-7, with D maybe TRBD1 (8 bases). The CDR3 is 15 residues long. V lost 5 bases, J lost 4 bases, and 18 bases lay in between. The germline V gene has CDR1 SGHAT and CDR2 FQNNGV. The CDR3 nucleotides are TGTGCCAGCAGCCGCAACGACAGGGGAGGGTACGAGCAGTACTTC. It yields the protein CASSRNDRGGYEQYF.

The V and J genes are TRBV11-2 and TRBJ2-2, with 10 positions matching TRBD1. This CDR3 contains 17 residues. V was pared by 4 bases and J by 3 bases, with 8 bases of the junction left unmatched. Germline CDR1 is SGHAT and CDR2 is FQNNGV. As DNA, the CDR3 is TGTGCCAGCAGCTCTTACCGGGACAGGGGACACACCGGGGAGCTGTTTTTT. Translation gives CASSSYRDRGHTGELFF.

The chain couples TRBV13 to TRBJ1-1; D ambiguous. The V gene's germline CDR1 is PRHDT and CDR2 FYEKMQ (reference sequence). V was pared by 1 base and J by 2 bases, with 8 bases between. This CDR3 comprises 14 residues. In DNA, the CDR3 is TGTGCCAGCAGCTTAGCCACGGGTAACACTGAAGCTTTCTTT. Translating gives CASSLATGNTEAFF.

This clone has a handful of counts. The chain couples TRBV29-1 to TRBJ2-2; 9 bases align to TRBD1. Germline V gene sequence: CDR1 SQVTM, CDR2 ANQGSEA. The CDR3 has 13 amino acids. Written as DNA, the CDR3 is TGCAGTGGGACAGGGTCGAACACCGGGGAGCTGTTTTTT. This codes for CSGTGSNTGELFF.

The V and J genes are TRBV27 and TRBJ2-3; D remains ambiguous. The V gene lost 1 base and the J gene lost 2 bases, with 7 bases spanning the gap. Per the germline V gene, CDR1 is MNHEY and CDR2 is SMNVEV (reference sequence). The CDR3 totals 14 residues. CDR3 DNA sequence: TGTGCCAGCAGTTTATACGGTTCCACAGATACGCAGTATTTT. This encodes CASSLYGSTDTQYF.

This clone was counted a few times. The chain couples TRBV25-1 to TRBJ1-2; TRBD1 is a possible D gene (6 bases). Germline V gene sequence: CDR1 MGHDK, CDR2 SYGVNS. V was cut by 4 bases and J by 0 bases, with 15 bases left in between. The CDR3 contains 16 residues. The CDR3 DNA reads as TGTGCCAGCAGTGGACTCACAGGGACCTCTAACTATGGCTACACCTTC. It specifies CASSGLTGTSNYGYTF.

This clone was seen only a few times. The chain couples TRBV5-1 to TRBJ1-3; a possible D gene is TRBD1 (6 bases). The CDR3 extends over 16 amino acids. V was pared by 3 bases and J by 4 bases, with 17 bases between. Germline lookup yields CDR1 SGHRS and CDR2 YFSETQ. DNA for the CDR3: TGCGCCAGCAGCTGGGATCCCGGGACAAAAGGAAACACCATATATTTT. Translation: CASSWDPGTKGNTIYF.

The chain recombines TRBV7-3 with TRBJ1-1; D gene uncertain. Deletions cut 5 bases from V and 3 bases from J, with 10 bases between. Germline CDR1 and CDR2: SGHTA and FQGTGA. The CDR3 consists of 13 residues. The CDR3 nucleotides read TGTGCCAGCAGCCGTCAGGCCGACACTGAAGCTTTCTTT. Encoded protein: CASSRQADTEAFF.

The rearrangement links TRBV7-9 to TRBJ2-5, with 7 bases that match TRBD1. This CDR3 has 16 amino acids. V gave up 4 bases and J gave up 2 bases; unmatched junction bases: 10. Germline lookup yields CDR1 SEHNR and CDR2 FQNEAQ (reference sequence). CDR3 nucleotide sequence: TGTGCCAGCAGCTCCCGGGACAGACGAGGGCAAGAGACCCAGTACTTC. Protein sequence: CASSSRDRRGQETQYF.

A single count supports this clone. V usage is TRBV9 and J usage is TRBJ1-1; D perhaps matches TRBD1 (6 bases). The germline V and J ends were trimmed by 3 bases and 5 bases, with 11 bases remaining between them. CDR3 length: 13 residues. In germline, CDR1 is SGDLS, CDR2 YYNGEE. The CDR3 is CASSEQGTTEAFF. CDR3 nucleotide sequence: TGTGCCAGCAGCGAACAGGGAACGACTGAAGCTTTCTTT. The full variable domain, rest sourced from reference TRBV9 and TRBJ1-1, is DSGVTQTPKHLITATGQRVTLRCSPRSGDLSVYWYQQSLDQGLQFLIQYYNGEERAKGNILERFSAQQFPDLHSELNLSSLELGDSALYFCASSEQGTTEAFFGQGTRLTVV.

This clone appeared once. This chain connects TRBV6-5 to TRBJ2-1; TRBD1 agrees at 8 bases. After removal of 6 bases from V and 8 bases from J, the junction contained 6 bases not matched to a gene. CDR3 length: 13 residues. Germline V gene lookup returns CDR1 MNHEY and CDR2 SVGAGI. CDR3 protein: CASRRRGPDEQFF. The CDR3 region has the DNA TGTGCCAGCAGGCGCAGGGGGCCCGATGAGCAGTTCTTC.

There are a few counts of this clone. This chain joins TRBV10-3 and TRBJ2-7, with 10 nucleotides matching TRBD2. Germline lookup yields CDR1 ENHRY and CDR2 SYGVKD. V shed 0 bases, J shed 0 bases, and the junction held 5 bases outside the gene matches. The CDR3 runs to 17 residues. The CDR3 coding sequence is TGTGCCATCAGTGAGTCGCTAGCGGGAGAAAGCTCCTACGAGCAGTACTTC. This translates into CAISESLAGESSYEQYF.

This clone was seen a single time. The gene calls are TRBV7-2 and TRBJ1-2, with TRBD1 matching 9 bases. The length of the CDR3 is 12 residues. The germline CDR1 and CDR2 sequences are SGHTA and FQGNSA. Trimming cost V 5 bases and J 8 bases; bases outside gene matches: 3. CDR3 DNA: TGTGCCAGCAGCATAGGGACAGGGGGCTACACCTTC. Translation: CASSIGTGGYTF.

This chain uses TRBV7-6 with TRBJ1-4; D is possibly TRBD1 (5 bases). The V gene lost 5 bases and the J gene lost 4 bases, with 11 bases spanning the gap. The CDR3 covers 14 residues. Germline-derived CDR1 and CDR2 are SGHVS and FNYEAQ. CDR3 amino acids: CASSAMGLNEKLFF. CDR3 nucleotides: TGTGCCAGCAGCGCAATGGGACTTAATGAAAAACTGTTTTTT. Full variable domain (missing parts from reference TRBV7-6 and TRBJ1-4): GAGVSQSPRYKVTKRGQDVALRCDPISGHVSLYWYRQALGQGPEFLTYFNYEAQQDKSGLPNDRFSAERPEGSISTLTIQRTEQRDSAMYRCASSAMGLNEKLFFGSGTQLSVL.

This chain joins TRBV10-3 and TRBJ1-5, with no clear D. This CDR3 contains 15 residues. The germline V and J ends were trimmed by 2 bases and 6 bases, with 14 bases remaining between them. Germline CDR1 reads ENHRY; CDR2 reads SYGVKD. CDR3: CAISEERGRGQPQHF. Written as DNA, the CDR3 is TGTGCCATCAGTGAGGAGCGCGGACGGGGTCAGCCCCAGCATTTT.

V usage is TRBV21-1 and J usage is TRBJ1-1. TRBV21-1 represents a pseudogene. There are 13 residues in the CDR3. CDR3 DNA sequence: TGTGCCACCTCGGGGAGGGAGATGGCTGAAGCTTTCTTT. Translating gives CATSGREMAEAFF.

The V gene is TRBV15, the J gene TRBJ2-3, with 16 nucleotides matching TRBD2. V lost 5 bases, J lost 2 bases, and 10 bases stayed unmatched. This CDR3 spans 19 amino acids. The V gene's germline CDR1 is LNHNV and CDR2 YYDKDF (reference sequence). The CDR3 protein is CATSRFPGTSGRDTDTQYF. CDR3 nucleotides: TGTGCCACCAGCCGATTTCCCGGGACTAGCGGGAGGGACACAGATACGCAGTATTTT.

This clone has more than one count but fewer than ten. CDR3 nucleotide sequence: TGTGCCAGCAGGCGACAGGGGAATGAGGCTTTCTTT. It specifies CASRRQGNEAFF. This chain connects TRBV2 to TRBJ1-1; TRBD1 matches at 8 bases. The V gene end was trimmed by 6 bases and the J gene end by 11 bases; junction bases not matched to a gene: 8. The germline V gene has CDR1 SNHLY and CDR2 FYNNEI. There are 12 residues in the CDR3.

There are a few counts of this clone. The CDR3 DNA sequence: TGTGCCAGCAGCGACCGGACAGCTGCCAACGTCCTGACTTTC. Translation gives CASSDRTAANVLTF. V and J are TRBV5-4 and TRBJ2-6; D might be TRBD1 (6 bases). The CDR3 length is 14 residues. V gave up 4 bases and J gave up 7 bases, with 12 bases separating them. Per the germline V gene, CDR1 is SGHNT and CDR2 is YYREEE (reference sequence).

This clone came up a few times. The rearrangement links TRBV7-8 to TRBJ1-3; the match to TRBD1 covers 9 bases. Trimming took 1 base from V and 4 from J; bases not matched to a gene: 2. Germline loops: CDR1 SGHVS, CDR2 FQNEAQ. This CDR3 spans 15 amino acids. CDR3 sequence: CASSLVQGAGNTIYF. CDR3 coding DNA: TGTGCCAGCAGCTTAGTACAGGGGGCCGGAAACACCATATATTTT.

CDR3 protein: CASNHLAGVANEQFF. The CDR3 DNA reads as TGTGCCAGTAATCACCTAGCGGGAGTGGCCAATGAGCAGTTCTTC. The chain carries TRBV6-1 and TRBJ2-1, with 10 bases matching TRBD2. This CDR3 has 15 amino acids. V lost 9 bases, J lost 6 bases, and 11 bases stayed unmatched. CDR1 and CDR2 (germline): MNHNS, SASEGT.

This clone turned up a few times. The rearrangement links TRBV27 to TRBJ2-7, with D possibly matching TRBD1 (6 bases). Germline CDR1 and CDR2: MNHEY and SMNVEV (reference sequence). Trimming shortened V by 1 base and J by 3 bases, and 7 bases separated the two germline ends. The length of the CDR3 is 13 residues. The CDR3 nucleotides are TGTGCCAGCAGTTTATTAGGGGGCTACGAGCAGTACTTC. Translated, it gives CASSLLGGYEQYF.

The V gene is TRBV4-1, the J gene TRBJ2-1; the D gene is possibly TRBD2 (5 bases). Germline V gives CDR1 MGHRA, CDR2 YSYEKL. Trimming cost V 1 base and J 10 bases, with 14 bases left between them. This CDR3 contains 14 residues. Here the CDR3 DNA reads TGCGCCAGCAGCCAAGGAAGGAGGCGGCAGGAGCAGTTCTTC. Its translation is CASSQGRRRQEQFF.